These 16 T cell receptor beta chains share one sample of origin, sequenced in a study of blood T cell repertoires in COVID-19. Assay: immunoSEQ multiplex PCR; the TCRdb copy retains only in-frame clones and omits some. The table records 100,000 to 150,000 clones, less than 90% of them present only once. The sample comprised peripheral blood. Every receptor here comes from a man older than 75 with active or convalescent COVID-19.

The chain couples TRBV2 to TRBJ2-1; TRBD2 matches at 9 bases. V shed 11 bases and J 9 bases; nucleotides not matched to a gene: 14. This CDR3 region has 14 residues. Germline V gene data show CDR1 as SNHLY and CDR2 as FYNNEI. The CDR3 loop is CAGQAGGPSTEQFF. CDR3 DNA: TGTGCCGGCCAGGCGGGAGGGCCTTCCACTGAGCAGTTCTTC.

The gene calls are TRBV11-2 and TRBJ2-6, with TRBD1 matching 8 bases. Trimming cost V 5 bases and J 0 bases; bases outside gene matches: 6. Looked up from germline, CDR1 is SGHAT and CDR2 is FQNNGV. This CDR3 comprises 17 residues. In nucleotides, the CDR3 is TGTGCCAGCAGCGGGGGACAGGCCCTCTCTGGGGCCAACGTCCTGACTTTC. Its protein is CASSGGQALSGANVLTF.

By proportion, this clone is large (0.1 to 1%). V gene TRBV19 combines with J gene TRBJ2-1; 8 positions match TRBD2. There are 15 residues in the CDR3. Per the germline V gene, CDR1 is LNHDA and CDR2 is SQIVND (reference sequence). V was clipped by 7 bases and J by 7 bases; unmatched bases: 12. In DNA form, the CDR3 reads TGTGCCAGTACTGTCCGGGAGGGGTTCGGTAATGAGCAGTTCTTC. Protein product: CASTVREGFGNEQFF.

The chain couples TRBV10-3 to TRBJ2-1, with 14 bases lining up with TRBD2. Germline-derived CDR1 and CDR2 are ENHRY and SYGVKD. The junction had 6 bases not matched to a gene; V was cut back by 2 bases and J by 0 bases. The CDR3 has 19 residues. Written as DNA, the CDR3 is TGTGCCATCAGTGAGGGACTAGCGGGGGGCCCCCTCTCCTACAATGAGCAGTTCTTC. Translating gives CAISEGLAGGPLSYNEQFF.

The V and J genes are TRBV7-2 and TRBJ2-5; 12 bases agree with TRBD2. This CDR3 comprises 15 residues. Trimming removed 0 bases from V and 5 bases from J; junction bases left unmatched: 1. Germline lookup yields CDR1 SGHTA and CDR2 FQGNSA. This CDR3 is CASSLALAGGETQYF. The CDR3 nucleotides read TGTGCCAGCAGCTTAGCGCTAGCGGGAGGGGAGACCCAGTACTTC.

The rearrangement links TRBV10-3 to TRBJ2-7; possible D gene TRBD2, 6 bases. Germline CDR1 ENHRY, CDR2 SYGVKD. Trimming pared 5 bases from V and 0 bases from J, leaving 11 bases between. The CDR3 is made up of 14 amino acids. The CDR3 region has the DNA TGTGCCATCAGTCAACAGCGGGCCTCCTACGAGCAGTACTTC. Encoded protein: CAISQQRASYEQYF.

The chain couples TRBV6-5 to TRBJ2-3; weak D call: TRBD1 (6 bases). The CDR3 runs to 15 residues. Germline V gene data show CDR1 as MNHEY and CDR2 as SVGAGI. V lost 0 bases, J lost 5 bases, and 12 bases lay in between. DNA of the CDR3: TGTGCCAGCAGTTACTCGAACAGGGAGTTAGATACGCAGTATTTT. Residues: CASSYSNRELDTQYF.

The chain employs TRBV16 and TRBJ2-3; 14 bases line up with TRBD2. CDR3 size: 16 residues. Trimming took 4 bases from V and 13 from J; bases not matched to a gene: 13. Germline CDR1 is KGHSY and CDR2 is FQNENV. The CDR3 here is CASSPDPGLAGEPEYF. Here the CDR3 DNA reads TGTGCCAGCAGCCCCGACCCGGGACTAGCGGGGGAACCGGAGTATTTT. The full variable domain, completed using reference TRBV16 and TRBJ2-3, is GEEVAQTPKHLVRGEGQKAKLYCAPIKGHSYVFWYQQVLKNEFKFLISFQNENVFDETGMPKERFSAKCLPNSPCSLEIQATKLEDSAVYFCASSPDPGLAGEPEYFGPGTRLTVL.

V usage is TRBV5-1 and J usage is TRBJ2-7; maybe TRBD1 (6 bases). Trimming pared 0 bases from V and 1 base from J, leaving 11 bases between. Germline CDR1 and CDR2: SGHRS and YFSETQ. The CDR3 sequence is 15 residues long. The CDR3 is CASSLGDTGSYEQYF. In nucleotides, the CDR3 is TGCGCCAGCAGCTTGGGTGATACAGGGTCCTACGAGCAGTACTTC.

On this clone: Its ends do not fully match the called genes, so a read error is possible. The chain links TRBV12-3 or TRBV12-4 to TRBJ2-1, with D tentatively TRBD2 (5 bases). This CDR3 has 12 residues. CDR3 nucleotides: TGTGCCAGCAGTCTAGCCCCGGGTGAGCAGTTCTTC. Translating gives CASSLAPGEQFF.

This clone was picked up a small number of times. The V call is TRBV7-8, the J call TRBJ2-1; 12 bases align to TRBD2. The trim removed 6 bases at V and 3 bases at J, leaving 3 bases unmatched. The germline V gene encodes CDR1 SGHVS and CDR2 FQNEAQ. The CDR3 sequence is 15 residues long. CDR3 sequence (DNA): TGTGCCAGCAGGCCGACTAGCGGGAGCTACAATGAGCAGTTCTTC. Its protein is CASRPTSGSYNEQFF.

The chain employs TRBV5-1 and TRBJ2-5; 7 bases align to TRBD1. Germline V gene data show CDR1 as SGHRS and CDR2 as YFSETQ. The CDR3 is made up of 17 amino acids. The V segment lost 6 bases and the J segment 0 bases; nucleotides outside the gene matches: 14. Here the CDR3 reads CASTTKDRTGNQETQYF. DNA for the CDR3: TGCGCCAGCACCACTAAGGACAGGACCGGGAACCAAGAGACCCAGTACTTC.

The rearrangement uses TRBV3-1 (or the pseudogene TRBV3-2) and TRBJ1-1; 9 bases line up with TRBD1. CDR3 length: 16 amino acids. J was trimmed by 5 bases and V by 0 bases; bases with no gene match: 7. Germline-derived CDR1 and CDR2 are LGHDT and YNNKEL (reference sequence). The chain's CDR3 is CASSQDMTGGRTEAFF. The CDR3, as DNA: TGTGCCAGCAGCCAAGATATGACAGGGGGTAGGACTGAAGCTTTCTTT.

The sample holds one count of this clone. The chain has TRBV7-2 and TRBJ2-7; the match to TRBD2 covers 13 bases. Germline V lookup: CDR1 SGHTA, CDR2 FQGNSA. The V gene end was trimmed by 5 bases and the J gene end by 2 bases; junction bases not matched to a gene: 6. The CDR3 length is 16 residues. CDR3 DNA sequence: TGTGCCAGCAGCGCCGGGACTAGCGGGGTCCCCTACGAGCAGTACTTC. Its protein product is CASSAGTSGVPYEQYF.

V and J are TRBV3-1 (or the pseudogene TRBV3-2) and TRBJ1-1; no definite D call. Germline values: CDR1 LGHDT, CDR2 YNNKEL (reference sequence). The CDR3 contains 16 residues. Trimming pared 4 bases from V and 5 bases from J, leaving 20 bases between. As DNA, the CDR3 is TGTGCCAGCAGCCCCTGGGTAGGGAAGGGAGAGACTGAAGCTTTCTTT. Protein product: CASSPWVGKGETEAFF.

This clone was picked up a small number of times. This chain joins TRBV5-1 and TRBJ1-1; 7 bases fit TRBD1. Per germline, CDR1 SGHRS and CDR2 YFSETQ. This CDR3 region has 14 residues. Unmatched junction bases numbered 5, after V lost 5 bases and J lost 1 base. The CDR3 DNA reads as TGCGCCAGCAGTATTGGGACAGCGAACACTGAAGCTTTCTTT. Protein sequence: CASSIGTANTEAFF.